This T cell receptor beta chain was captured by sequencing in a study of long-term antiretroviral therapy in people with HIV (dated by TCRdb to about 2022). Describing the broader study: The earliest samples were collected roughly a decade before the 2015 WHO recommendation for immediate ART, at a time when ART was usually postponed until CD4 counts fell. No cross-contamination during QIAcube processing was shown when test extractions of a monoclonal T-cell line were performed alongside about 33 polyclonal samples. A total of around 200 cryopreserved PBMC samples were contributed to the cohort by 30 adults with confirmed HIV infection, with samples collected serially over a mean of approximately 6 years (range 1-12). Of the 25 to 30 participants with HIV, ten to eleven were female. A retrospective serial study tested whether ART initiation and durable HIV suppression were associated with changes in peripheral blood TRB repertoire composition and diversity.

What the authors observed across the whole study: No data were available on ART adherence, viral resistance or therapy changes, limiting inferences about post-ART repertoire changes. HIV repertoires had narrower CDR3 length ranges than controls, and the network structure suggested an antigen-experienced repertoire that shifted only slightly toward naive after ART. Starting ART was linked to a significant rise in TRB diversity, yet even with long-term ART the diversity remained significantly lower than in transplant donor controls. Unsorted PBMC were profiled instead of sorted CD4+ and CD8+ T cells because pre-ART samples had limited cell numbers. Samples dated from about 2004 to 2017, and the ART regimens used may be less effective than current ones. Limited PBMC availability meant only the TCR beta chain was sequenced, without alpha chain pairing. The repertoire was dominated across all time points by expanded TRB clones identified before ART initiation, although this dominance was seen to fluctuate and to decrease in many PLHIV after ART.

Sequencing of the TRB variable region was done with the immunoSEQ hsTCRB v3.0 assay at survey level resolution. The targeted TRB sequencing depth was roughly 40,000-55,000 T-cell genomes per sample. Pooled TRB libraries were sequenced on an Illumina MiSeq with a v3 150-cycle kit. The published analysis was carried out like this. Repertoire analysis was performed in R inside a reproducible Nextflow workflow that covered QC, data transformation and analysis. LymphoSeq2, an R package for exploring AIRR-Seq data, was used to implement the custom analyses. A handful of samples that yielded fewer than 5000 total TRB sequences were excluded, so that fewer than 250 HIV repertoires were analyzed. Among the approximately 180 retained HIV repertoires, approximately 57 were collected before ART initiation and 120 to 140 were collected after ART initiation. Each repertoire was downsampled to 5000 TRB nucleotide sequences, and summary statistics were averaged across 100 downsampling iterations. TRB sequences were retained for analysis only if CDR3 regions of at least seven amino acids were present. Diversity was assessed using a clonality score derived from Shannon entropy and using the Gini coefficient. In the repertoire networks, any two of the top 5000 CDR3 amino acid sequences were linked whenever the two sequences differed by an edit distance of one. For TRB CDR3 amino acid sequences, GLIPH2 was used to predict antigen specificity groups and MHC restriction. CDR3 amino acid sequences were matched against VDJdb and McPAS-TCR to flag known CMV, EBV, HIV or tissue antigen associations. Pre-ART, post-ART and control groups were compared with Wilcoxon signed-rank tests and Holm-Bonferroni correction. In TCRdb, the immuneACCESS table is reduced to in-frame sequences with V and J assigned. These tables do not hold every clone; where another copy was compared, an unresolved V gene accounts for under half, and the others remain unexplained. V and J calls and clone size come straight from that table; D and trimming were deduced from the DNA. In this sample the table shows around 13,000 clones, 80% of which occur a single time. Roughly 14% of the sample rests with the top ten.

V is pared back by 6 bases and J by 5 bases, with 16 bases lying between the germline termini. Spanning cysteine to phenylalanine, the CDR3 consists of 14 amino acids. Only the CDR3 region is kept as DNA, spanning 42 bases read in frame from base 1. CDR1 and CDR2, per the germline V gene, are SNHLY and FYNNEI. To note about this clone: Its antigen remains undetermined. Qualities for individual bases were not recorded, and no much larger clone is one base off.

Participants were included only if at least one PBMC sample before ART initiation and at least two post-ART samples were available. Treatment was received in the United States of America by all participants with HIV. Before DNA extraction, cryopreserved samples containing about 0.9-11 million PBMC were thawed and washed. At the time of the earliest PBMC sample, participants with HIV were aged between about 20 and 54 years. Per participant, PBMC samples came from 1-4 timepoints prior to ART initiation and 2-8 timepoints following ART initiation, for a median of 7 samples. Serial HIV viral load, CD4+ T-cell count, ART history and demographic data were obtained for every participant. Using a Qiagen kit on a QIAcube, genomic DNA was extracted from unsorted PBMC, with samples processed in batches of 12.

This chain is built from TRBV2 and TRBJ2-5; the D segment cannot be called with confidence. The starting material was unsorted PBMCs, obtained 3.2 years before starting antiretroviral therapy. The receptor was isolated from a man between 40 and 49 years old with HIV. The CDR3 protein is CASSPTSSGETQYF. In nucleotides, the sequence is TGTGCCAGCAGCCCGACGAGCTCTGGGGAGACCCAGTACTTC.